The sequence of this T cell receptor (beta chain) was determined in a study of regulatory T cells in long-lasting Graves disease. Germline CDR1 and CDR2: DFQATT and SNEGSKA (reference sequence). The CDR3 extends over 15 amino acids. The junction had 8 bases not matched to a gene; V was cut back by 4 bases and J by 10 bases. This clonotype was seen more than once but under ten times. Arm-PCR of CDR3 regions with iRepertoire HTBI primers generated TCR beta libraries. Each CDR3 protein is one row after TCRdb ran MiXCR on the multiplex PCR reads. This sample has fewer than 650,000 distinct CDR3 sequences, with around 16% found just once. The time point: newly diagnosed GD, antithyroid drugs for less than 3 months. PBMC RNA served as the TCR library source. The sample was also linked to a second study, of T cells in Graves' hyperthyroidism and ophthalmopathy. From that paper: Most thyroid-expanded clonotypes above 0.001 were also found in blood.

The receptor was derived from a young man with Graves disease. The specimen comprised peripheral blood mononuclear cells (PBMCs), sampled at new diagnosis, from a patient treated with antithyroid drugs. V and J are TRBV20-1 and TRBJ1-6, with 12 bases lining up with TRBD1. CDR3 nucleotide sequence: TGCAGTGCTACCTCCGGGACAGGGGGCACGTCACCCCTCCACTTT. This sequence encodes CSATSGTGGTSPLHF.